This T cell receptor beta chain emerged from a study of blood T cells in healthy people across ages. Whole-study results and caveats: Investigators viewed diversity estimates from one million T cells as underestimates, the study reported.

For the second PCR, which ran for roughly 7 to 11 cycles, a sample-barcoded 5' primer and a J-beta primer mix were used. TCRdb ran MiXCR on the 5' RACE reads and lists one entry per CDR3 protein. This sample has 1.5 million to 2 million distinct CDR3 sequences, with 28% found just once. The table lists this clonotype with many counts. The antigen is not known. Germline V lookup: CDR1 SGHTA, CDR2 FQGNSA. V lost 3 bases to trimming and J lost 5 bases, with 16 bases between them. This CDR3 has 15 residues. The specimen was blood. The chain employs TRBV7-2 and TRBJ2-5; tentatively, D is TRBD1 or TRBD2 (6 bases each). This sequence originates from a woman in her 30s in good health. Here the CDR3 reads CASSLKGGGYETQYF. CDR3 in DNA: TGTGCCAGCAGCTTGAAAGGGGGAGGCTATGAGACCCAGTACTTC.